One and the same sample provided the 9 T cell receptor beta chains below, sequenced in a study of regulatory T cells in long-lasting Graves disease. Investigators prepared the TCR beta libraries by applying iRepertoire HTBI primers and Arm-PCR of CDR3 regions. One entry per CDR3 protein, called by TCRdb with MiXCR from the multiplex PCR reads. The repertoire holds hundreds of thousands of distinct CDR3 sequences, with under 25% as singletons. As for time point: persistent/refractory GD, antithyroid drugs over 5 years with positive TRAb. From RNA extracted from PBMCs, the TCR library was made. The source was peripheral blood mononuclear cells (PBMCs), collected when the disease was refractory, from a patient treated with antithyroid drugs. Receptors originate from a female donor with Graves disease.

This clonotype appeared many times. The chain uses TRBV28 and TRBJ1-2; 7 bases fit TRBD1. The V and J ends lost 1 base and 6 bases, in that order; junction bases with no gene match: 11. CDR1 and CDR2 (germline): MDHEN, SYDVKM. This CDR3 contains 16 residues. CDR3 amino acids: CASSLFWPGGSNGYTF. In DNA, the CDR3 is TGTGCCAGCAGTTTATTTTGGCCAGGGGGTTCTAATGGCTACACCTTC.

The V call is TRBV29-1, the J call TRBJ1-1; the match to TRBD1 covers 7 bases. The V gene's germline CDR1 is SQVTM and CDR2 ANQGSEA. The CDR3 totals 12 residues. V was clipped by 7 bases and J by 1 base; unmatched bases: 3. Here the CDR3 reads CSAGTENTEAFF. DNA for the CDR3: TGCAGCGCCGGGACAGAGAACACTGAAGCTTTCTTT.

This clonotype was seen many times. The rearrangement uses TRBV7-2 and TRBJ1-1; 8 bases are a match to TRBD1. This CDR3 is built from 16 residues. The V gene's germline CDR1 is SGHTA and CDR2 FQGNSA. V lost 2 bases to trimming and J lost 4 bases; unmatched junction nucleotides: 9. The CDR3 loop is CASSLSLTGAGTEAFF. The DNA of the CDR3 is TGTGCCAGCAGCTTATCTTTGACAGGGGCGGGCACTGAAGCTTTCTTT.

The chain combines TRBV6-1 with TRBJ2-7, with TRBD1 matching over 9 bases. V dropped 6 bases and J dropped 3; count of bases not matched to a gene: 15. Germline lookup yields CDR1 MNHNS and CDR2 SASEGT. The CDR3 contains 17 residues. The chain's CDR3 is CASSLQSAGTGFYEQYF. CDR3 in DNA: TGTGCCAGCAGCCTCCAGTCGGCCGGGACAGGGTTCTACGAGCAGTACTTC.

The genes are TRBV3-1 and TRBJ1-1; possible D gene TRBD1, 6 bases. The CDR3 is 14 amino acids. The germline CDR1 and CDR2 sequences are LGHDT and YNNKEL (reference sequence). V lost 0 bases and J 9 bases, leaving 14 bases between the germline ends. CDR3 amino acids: CASSQDRGRGKAFF. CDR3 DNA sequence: TGTGCCAGCAGCCAAGATCGGGGTAGGGGGAAAGCTTTCTTT.

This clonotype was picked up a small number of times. CDR3 nucleotide sequence: TGTGCCAGCATGCCGGCAGGGGGCGCAAAGTATGGCTACACCTTC. It encodes CASMPAGGAKYGYTF. This rearrangement joins TRBV28 to TRBJ1-2; 8 bases are shared with TRBD1. Germline CDR1 MDHEN, CDR2 SYDVKM. Germline trimming cut 7 bases from V and 5 bases from J; bases unmatched to any gene: 12. CDR3 size: 15 residues.

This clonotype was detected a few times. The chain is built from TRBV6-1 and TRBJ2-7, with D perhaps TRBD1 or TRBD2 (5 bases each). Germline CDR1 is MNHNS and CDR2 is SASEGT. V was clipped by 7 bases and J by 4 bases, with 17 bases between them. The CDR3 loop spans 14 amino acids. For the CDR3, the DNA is TGTGCCAGCACCTCCGAGGGGTTAGCATACGAGCAGTACTTC. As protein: CASTSEGLAYEQYF.

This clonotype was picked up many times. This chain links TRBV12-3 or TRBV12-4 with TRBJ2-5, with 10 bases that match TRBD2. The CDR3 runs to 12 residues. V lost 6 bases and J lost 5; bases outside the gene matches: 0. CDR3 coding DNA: TGTGCCAGCAGGACTAGCGGGGAGACCCAGTACTTC. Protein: CASRTSGETQYF.

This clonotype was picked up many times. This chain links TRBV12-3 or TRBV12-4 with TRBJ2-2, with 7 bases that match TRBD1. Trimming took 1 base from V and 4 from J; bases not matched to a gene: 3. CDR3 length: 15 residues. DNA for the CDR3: TGTGCCAGCAGTTTAGGAAACAGGGGCACCGGGGAGCTGTTTTTT. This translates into CASSLGNRGTGELFF.